The 30 T cell receptor beta chains presented below share a single source sample, sequenced in a study of beta chain features in type 1 diabetes. Study results and limitations: All four CD4+ subsets of Type 1 diabetes patients contained TCRB CDR3s that were moderately but significantly shorter.

These TCRs' antigens remain unknown. What was sequenced were expressed TCRB transcripts, since all of the isolated RNA had been reverse transcribed. Assay: immunoSEQ multiplex PCR; the TCRdb copy retains only in-frame clones and omits some. The top ten clones hold approximately 0.089% of a sample with 150,000 to 200,000 clones, roughly 59% of them seen once. Sequenced: naive CD4+ T cells from blood. These receptors were collected from a man aged 25-45 years with type 1 diabetes.

The chain links TRBV6-5 to TRBJ1-2, with D perhaps TRBD1 (5 bases). The CDR3 extends over 13 amino acids. The germline V and J ends were trimmed by 6 bases and 7 bases, with 15 bases remaining between them. The germline gives CDR1 MNHEY, CDR2 SVGAGI. CDR3 in DNA: TGTGCCAGCAGACCCATGACAGTATCTGGCTACACCTTC. This codes for CASRPMTVSGYTF.

The chain links TRBV7-9 to TRBJ2-3; D unresolved. The germline CDR1 and CDR2 sequences are SEHNR and FQNEAQ (reference sequence). The CDR3 runs to 14 residues. Trimming pared 5 bases from V and 1 base from J, leaving 10 bases between. CDR3 sequence: CASSPPGGTDTQYF. DNA for the CDR3: TGTGCCAGCAGCCCACCGGGTGGCACAGATACGCAGTATTTT.

This clone was observed a handful of times. The V gene is TRBV5-1, the J gene TRBJ2-1; a possible D gene is TRBD1 (5 bases). The length of the CDR3 is 13 residues. Germline V lookup: CDR1 SGHRS, CDR2 YFSETQ. V lost 2 bases, J lost 5 bases, and 8 bases lay in between. The CDR3 DNA is TGCGCCAGCAGCTTTGACAGCAACAATGAGCAGTTCTTC. It encodes CASSFDSNNEQFF.

The chain links TRBV28 to TRBJ2-7; D remains ambiguous. The CDR3 consists of 12 residues. The ends were cut back, 8 bases at V and 3 bases at J, with 11 bases in the middle. Germline values: CDR1 MDHEN, CDR2 SYDVKM. CDR3 region: CASSWRNYEQYF. The CDR3 region has the DNA TGTGCCAGCTCGTGGAGAAACTACGAGCAGTACTTC.

J is TRBJ1-1 and V is TRBV11-2; maybe TRBD1 (6 bases). Germline V gives CDR1 SGHAT, CDR2 FQNNGV. Trimming removed 5 bases at V and 6 bases at J, with 16 bases between. The CDR3 totals 14 residues. The CDR3 nucleotides read TGTGCCAGCAGCACCGTACAGGGACGGCCTGAAGCTTTCTTT. It yields the protein CASSTVQGRPEAFF.

The chain joins TRBV20-1 to TRBJ1-1; a weak D match, TRBD1 (5 bases). Germline lookup yields CDR1 DFQATT and CDR2 SNEGSKA (reference sequence). Trimming cost V 6 bases and J 0 bases, with 5 bases left between them. This CDR3 spans 11 amino acids. The CDR3 coding sequence is TGCAGTGCGACAGTGAACACTGAAGCTTTCTTT. This encodes CSATVNTEAFF.

V usage is TRBV7-2 and J usage is TRBJ2-7; D is uncertain. V was trimmed by 1 base and J by 0 bases, leaving 13 bases between them. This CDR3 is 16 amino acids long. Germline V CDR1 and CDR2: SGHTA, FQGNSA. The CDR3 spells CASSLVGRRHSYEQYF. The CDR3 DNA follows: TGTGCCAGCAGCTTAGTTGGACGGAGACACTCCTACGAGCAGTACTTC.

The genes are TRBV30 and TRBJ2-5, with D perhaps matching TRBD2 (6 bases). Germline V gene lookup returns CDR1 GTSNPN and CDR2 SVGIG (reference sequence). The V end lost 8 bases, the J end lost 5 bases, and 18 bases lay between the germline ends. The CDR3 consists of 13 residues. CDR3 in DNA: TGTGCCCTCTCCGGGGGAAACGGGGAGACCCAGTACTTC. Residues: CALSGGNGETQYF.

This clone appeared once. V gene TRBV4-3 combines with J gene TRBJ2-5, with D possibly being TRBD2 (7 bases). The CDR3 length is 16 residues. Trimming took 2 bases from V and 4 from J, leaving 17 bases between them. The germline V gene encodes CDR1 LGHNA and CDR2 YSLEER. The CDR3 region is CASSQNSGGAGETQYF. CDR3 sequence (DNA): TGCGCCAGCAGCCAAAACTCGGGGGGCGCGGGAGAGACCCAGTACTTC.

This clone was seen a handful of times. The chain employs TRBV29-1 and TRBJ2-5; 8 bases are a match to TRBD1. J gave up 7 bases and V 7 bases, and 14 bases lay outside the gene matches. CDR3 length equals 14 residues. Germline assignment: CDR1 SQVTM and CDR2 ANQGSEA. CDR3 residues: CSALGQDGAGTQYF. CDR3 DNA: TGCAGCGCCCTGGGACAGGATGGGGCCGGGACCCAGTACTTC.

The V and J genes are TRBV4-3 and TRBJ2-3; 9 bases line up with TRBD2. The CDR3 has 18 residues. V shed 0 bases and J 2 bases; nucleotides not matched to a gene: 9. Germline loops: CDR1 LGHNA, CDR2 YSLEER. This chain's CDR3 is CASSQDLNSGGDTDTQYF. CDR3 nucleotides: TGCGCCAGCAGCCAAGATCTGAATAGCGGGGGAGACACAGATACGCAGTATTTT.

This rearrangement joins TRBV6-5 to TRBJ2-5, with 9 bases matching TRBD1. CDR3 length: 16 residues. After removal of 0 bases from V and 3 bases from J, the junction contained 5 bases not matched to a gene. The germline V gene has CDR1 MNHEY and CDR2 SVGAGI. Here the CDR3 reads CASSYSRWTGEETQYF. The CDR3 region has the DNA TGTGCCAGCAGTTACTCAAGGTGGACAGGGGAAGAGACCCAGTACTTC.

V is TRBV30 and J is TRBJ2-3, with 12 bases that match TRBD2. The CDR3 has 19 amino acids. Per the germline V gene, CDR1 is GTSNPN and CDR2 is SVGIG (reference sequence). J gave up 6 bases and V 6 bases, and 22 bases lay outside the gene matches. CDR3 nucleotide sequence: TGTGCCTGTAGGGGCGGACTAGCGGGGTCTTCTGGGGCACACGATACGCAGTATTTT. Amino acids: CACRGGLAGSSGAHDTQYF.

J is TRBJ2-4 and V is TRBV2; the D is unclear. Germline V gives CDR1 SNHLY, CDR2 FYNNEI. The length of the CDR3 is 15 residues. The ends were cut back, 3 bases at V and 3 bases at J, with 12 bases in the middle. This CDR3 reads CASSDEQLIKNIQYF. As DNA, the CDR3 is TGTGCCAGCAGTGATGAACAGCTCATCAAAAACATTCAGTACTTC.

The chain carries TRBV29-1 and TRBJ2-3; D is unclear. CDR1 and CDR2 (germline): SQVTM, ANQGSEA. Trimming left V 3 bases short and J 11 bases short, with 15 bases between. This CDR3 spans 12 amino acids. CDR3 region: CSVELAPRGQYF. DNA of the CDR3: TGCAGCGTTGAGCTCGCTCCGCGCGGGCAGTATTTT.

The chain couples TRBV4-1 to TRBJ1-2, with no clear D. V was trimmed by 0 bases and J by 3 bases, leaving 17 bases between them. Germline CDR1 MGHRA, CDR2 YSYEKL. CDR3 length equals 17 residues. The CDR3 nucleotides are TGCGCCAGCAGCCAAGATCCTGGCGGAAGATCGTACTATGGCTACACCTTC. Its translation: CASSQDPGGRSYYGYTF.

This clone has just one count. The V and J genes are TRBV2 and TRBJ2-7; 8 bases align to TRBD1. J lost 0 bases, V lost 6 bases, and 7 bases had no gene match. Germline lookup yields CDR1 SNHLY and CDR2 FYNNEI. The CDR3 covers 15 residues. The CDR3 spells CASREQGVSSYEQYF. The DNA of the CDR3 is TGTGCCAGCAGAGAACAGGGGGTGAGCTCCTACGAGCAGTACTTC.

The CDR3 region is CASRRIQGYGANVLTF. CDR3 nucleotides: TGTGCCAGCAGGCGTATACAGGGGTATGGGGCCAACGTCCTGACTTTC. The chain combines TRBV11-2 with TRBJ2-6; 7 positions agree with TRBD1. With 6 bases clipped from V and 3 bases from J, the junction kept 8 bases outside the gene matches. This CDR3 has 16 amino acids. Germline CDR1 and CDR2: SGHAT and FQNNGV.

This sequence joins TRBV14 and TRBJ2-3; possible D gene TRBD1, 6 bases. Looked up from germline, CDR1 is SGHDN and CDR2 is FVKESK. The CDR3 loop spans 11 amino acids. With 2 bases removed from V and 15 bases from J, the gap between germline ends came to 12 bases. CDR3 region: CASSQWGPIYF. The CDR3 DNA is TGTGCCAGCAGCCAATGGGGGCCGATATATTTT.

In DNA, the CDR3 is TGTGCCAGCAGCTTACGGCAGAACGCAGATACGCAGTATTTT. Its translation: CASSLRQNADTQYF. The gene calls are TRBV7-9 and TRBJ2-3; D call uncertain. CDR3 length: 14 amino acids. Germline assignment: CDR1 SEHNR and CDR2 FQNEAQ (reference sequence). Between the trimmed V and J ends, which lost 2 bases and 4 bases, there was a span of 10 bases. Complete variable domain (other parts from reference TRBV7-9 and TRBJ2-3): DTGVSQNPRHKITKRGQNVTFRCDPISEHNRLYWYRQTLGQGPEFLTYFQNEAQLEKSRLLSDRFSAERPKGSFSTLEIQRTEQGDSAMYLCASSLRQNADTQYFGPGTRLTVL.

J is TRBJ2-3 and V is TRBV11-2; D is perhaps TRBD2 (5 bases). The CDR3 covers 16 residues. The germline CDR1 and CDR2 sequences are SGHAT and FQNNGV. Trimming cost V 3 bases and J 0 bases, with 13 bases left between them. The CDR3 sequence: CASSFTVRTSTDTQYF. In nucleotides, the CDR3 is TGTGCCAGCAGCTTTACCGTTCGGACTAGCACAGATACGCAGTATTTT.

V is TRBV30 and J is TRBJ1-5; D not certain. Trimming removed 2 bases from V and 0 bases from J, with 11 bases in between. This CDR3 contains 15 residues. Germline loops: CDR1 GTSNPN, CDR2 SVGIG (reference sequence). The CDR3 nucleotides read TGTGCCTGGAGTTTGGGATTATATAGCAATCAGCCCCAGCATTTT. Its translation: CAWSLGLYSNQPQHF.

The CDR3: CASSQVIGRETQYF. The CDR3 bases are TGCGCCAGCAGCCAAGTGATAGGGAGGGAGACCCAGTACTTC. The V call is TRBV4-1, the J call TRBJ2-5; a weak D match, TRBD2 (6 bases). The germline V gene encodes CDR1 MGHRA and CDR2 YSYEKL. The CDR3 runs to 14 residues. The V end lost 1 base, the J end lost 5 bases, and 11 bases lay between the germline ends.

In its sample, this clone was seen once. The gene calls are TRBV4-3 and TRBJ2-7; D possibly corresponds to TRBD2 (6 bases). In germline, CDR1 is LGHNA, CDR2 YSLEER. This CDR3 is 13 amino acids long. V was trimmed by 1 base and J by 7 bases, leaving 11 bases between them. The DNA for the CDR3 is TGCGCCAGCAGCCAAGGGGACTCGAGGGAGCAGTACTTC. This translates into CASSQGDSREQYF.

The chain has TRBV2 and TRBJ2-5; D remains unclear. Trimming stripped 6 bases from V and 0 bases from J, with 2 bases between. Germline-derived CDR1 and CDR2 are SNHLY and FYNNEI. CDR3 size: 11 residues. CDR3 in DNA: TGTGCCAGCAGATACCAAGAGACCCAGTACTTC. Translated, it gives CASRYQETQYF.

The J gene is TRBJ1-1, the V gene TRBV29-1, with D unclear. This CDR3 is 12 amino acids long. The germline gives CDR1 SQVTM, CDR2 ANQGSEA. With 6 bases removed from V and 1 base from J, the gap between germline ends came to 9 bases. As DNA, the CDR3 is TGCAGCGTCGAGCACAGGAACACTGAAGCTTTCTTT. Its protein is CSVEHRNTEAFF.

The chain joins TRBV7-9 to TRBJ2-5; no clear D gene. Per the germline V gene, CDR1 is SEHNR and CDR2 is FQNEAQ (reference sequence). Trimming stripped 0 bases from V and 5 bases from J, with 4 bases between. The CDR3 length is 12 residues. The CDR3 loop is CASSLAWETQYF. CDR3 in DNA: TGTGCCAGCAGCTTAGCTTGGGAGACCCAGTACTTC.

This clone was found once. The chain joins TRBV7-9 to TRBJ2-2; D unresolved. Germline loops: CDR1 SEHNR, CDR2 FQNEAQ (reference sequence). V lost 1 base and J lost 2, with 8 bases in between. The CDR3 is 15 residues long. CDR3 coding DNA: TGTGCCAGCAGCTTAGGGGCCAGTAACACCGGGGAGCTGTTTTTT. It translates to CASSLGASNTGELFF.

This chain links TRBV7-2 with TRBJ2-2; TRBD1 matches 7 bases. Germline V CDR1 and CDR2: SGHTA, FQGNSA. The V segment lost 5 bases and the J segment 2 bases; nucleotides outside the gene matches: 5. The CDR3 has 15 amino acids. The CDR3 bases are TGTGCCAGCAGCACGGGACAGCCCAACACCGGGGAGCTGTTTTTT. This gives the protein CASSTGQPNTGELFF.

This rearrangement joins TRBV4-1 to TRBJ1-1; D is uncertain. In germline, CDR1 is MGHRA, CDR2 YSYEKL. The CDR3 extends over 16 amino acids. V gave up 0 bases and J gave up 0 bases, with 11 bases separating them. CDR3: CASSQDPREVNTEAFF. The DNA for the CDR3 is TGCGCCAGCAGCCAAGATCCTAGGGAGGTGAACACTGAAGCTTTCTTT.